Following are 26 T cell receptor beta chains from one sample sequenced in a study of blood T cell repertoires in COVID-19. Clones were read by immunoSEQ multiplex PCR, and TCRdb kept only the in-frame ones, dropping some. The sample contains approximately 210,000 clones, more than 70% of which appear only once. Specimen: peripheral blood. These receptors originate from a woman of 80 years or more with acute or convalescent COVID-19.

The chain links TRBV2 to TRBJ2-3; 10 bases align to TRBD2. The CDR3 extends over 15 amino acids. V lost 3 bases to trimming and J lost 6 bases; unmatched junction nucleotides: 6. Germline CDR1 is SNHLY and CDR2 is FYNNEI. CDR3 in amino acids: CASSESGGAWDTQYF. The CDR3 DNA reads as TGTGCCAGCAGTGAGAGCGGGGGGGCTTGGGATACGCAGTATTTT.

In this sample, this clone turned up once. This chain joins TRBV12-5 and TRBJ2-6; D gene uncertain. CDR1 is LGHNT and CDR2 is FRNRAP in the germline V gene. This CDR3 has 16 residues. Trimming cost V 5 bases and J 1 base, with 12 bases left between them. CDR3 DNA sequence: TGTGCTAGTGGTCCCGTTTCGGGTTCTGGGGCCAACGTCCTGACTTTC. Translated, it gives CASGPVSGSGANVLTF.

In nucleotides, the CDR3 is TGTGCCAGCAGCTTAGGGCGGTTCTCTGGGGCCAACGTCCTGACTTTC. Translation: CASSLGRFSGANVLTF. The chain carries TRBV7-2 and TRBJ2-6, with unresolved D. The CDR3 is 16 residues long. The V end lost 1 base, the J end lost 0 bases, and 7 bases lay between the germline ends. Per germline, CDR1 SGHTA and CDR2 FQGNSA.

This clone appeared a few times. J is TRBJ1-1 and V is TRBV6-2 or TRBV6-3; 7 nucleotides match TRBD1. Trimming took 3 bases from V and 8 from J; bases not matched to a gene: 9. CDR1 and CDR2 (germline): MNHEY, SVGEGT. The CDR3 runs 14 residues. CDR3 region: CASSYRIRDSEAFF. CDR3 in DNA: TGTGCCAGCAGTTATCGAATAAGGGACAGCGAAGCTTTCTTT.

V usage is TRBV4-2 and J usage is TRBJ1-1, with D perhaps matching TRBD1 (6 bases). Germline V gene lookup returns CDR1 LGHNA and CDR2 YNFKEQ. Trimming stripped 4 bases from V and 0 bases from J, with 9 bases between. CDR3 length equals 14 residues. The CDR3 loop is CASSLQGLNTEAFF. The DNA for the CDR3 is TGTGCCAGCAGCCTACAGGGATTGAACACTGAAGCTTTCTTT.

A few counts support this clone. The sample has other DNA sequences that encode this CDR3 too. The chain is built from TRBV7-3 and TRBJ2-3, with 7 bases matching TRBD1. The length of the CDR3 is 17 residues. The germline V gene has CDR1 SGHTA and CDR2 FQGTGA. J was trimmed by 3 bases and V by 0 bases; bases with no gene match: 9. The CDR3 region is CASSLTGQGERTDTQYF. The CDR3 coding sequence is TGTGCCAGCAGCTTAACGGGCCAGGGGGAGAGGACAGATACGCAGTATTTT.

V gene TRBV7-2 combines with J gene TRBJ1-3, with 9 bases matching TRBD1. The ends lost 4 bases at V and 2 bases at J; junction bases unmatched: 0. The germline gives CDR1 SGHTA, CDR2 FQGNSA. This CDR3 has 14 residues. The CDR3 spells CASSWTGAGNTIYF. The CDR3 DNA reads as TGTGCCAGCAGCTGGACAGGGGCTGGAAACACCATATATTTT. The full variable domain, its missing parts supplied by reference TRBV7-2 and TRBJ1-3, is GAGVSQSPSNKVTEKGKDVELRCDPISGHTALYWYRQSLGQGLEFLIYFQGNSAPDKSGLPSDRFSAERTGGSVSTLTIQRTQQEDSAVYLCASSWTGAGNTIYFGEGSWLTVV.

The CDR3 loop is CASRVREDYGYTF. CDR3 sequence (DNA): TGTGCCAGTAGAGTAAGGGAGGACTATGGCTACACCTTC. V usage is TRBV19 and J usage is TRBJ1-2, with D uncertain. Germline CDR1 LNHDA, CDR2 SQIVND (reference sequence). This CDR3 has 13 residues. The germline V and J ends were trimmed by 6 bases and 3 bases, with 11 bases remaining between them.

This clone was seen a handful of times. The V call is TRBV5-4, the J call TRBJ1-6, with D maybe TRBD1 (5 bases). The CDR3 sequence is 14 residues long. V was trimmed by 4 bases and J by 9 bases, leaving 14 bases between them. In germline, CDR1 is SGHNT, CDR2 YYREEE (reference sequence). CDR3 region: CASSQTSQGSPLHF. The CDR3 nucleotides read TGTGCCAGCAGCCAAACGTCCCAGGGTTCACCCCTCCACTTT.

The chain carries TRBV27 and TRBJ2-6, with 11 nucleotides matching TRBD1. J was trimmed by 2 bases and V by 6 bases; bases with no gene match: 6. The CDR3 runs to 17 residues. From germline, CDR1 is MNHEY and CDR2 SMNVEV (reference sequence). The chain's CDR3 is CASSRGQGEAGANVLTF. The CDR3 DNA sequence: TGTGCCAGCAGCAGGGGACAGGGGGAAGCTGGGGCCAACGTCCTGACTTTC.

This rearrangement joins TRBV4-2 to TRBJ2-7; 14 nucleotides agree with TRBD2. The CDR3 consists of 16 residues. Trimming at V came to 4 bases and at J to 0 bases, leaving 2 bases not matched to a gene. Germline lookup yields CDR1 LGHNA and CDR2 YNFKEQ. The CDR3 loop is CASSPGLAGASYEQYF. The CDR3 DNA follows: TGTGCCAGCAGCCCGGGACTAGCGGGGGCCTCCTACGAGCAGTACTTC.

V gene TRBV6-5 combines with J gene TRBJ1-1, with no clear D. The CDR3 totals 14 residues. Trimming stripped 0 bases from V and 0 bases from J, with 5 bases between. Germline V gene lookup returns CDR1 MNHEY and CDR2 SVGAGI. Written as DNA, the CDR3 is TGTGCCAGCAGTTACTCGCCGGTGAACACTGAAGCTTTCTTT. Translated: CASSYSPVNTEAFF.

The J gene is TRBJ1-2, the V gene TRBV30; no clear D. V dropped 3 bases and J dropped 6 bases, with 17 bases sitting between them. The CDR3 length is 14 residues. In germline, CDR1 is GTSNPN, CDR2 SVGIG (reference sequence). This CDR3 reads CAWSKRATSHGYTF. The DNA of the CDR3 is TGTGCCTGGAGCAAGAGAGCCACGTCCCATGGCTACACCTTC. The whole variable domain, filled in from reference TRBV30 and TRBJ1-2, reads SQTIHQWPATLVQPVGSPLSLECTVEGTSNPNLYWYRQAAGRGLQLLFYSVGIGQISSEVPQNLSASRPQDRQFILSSKKLLLSDSGFYLCAWSKRATSHGYTFGSGTRLTVV.

V usage is TRBV28 and J usage is TRBJ1-2; possibly TRBD1 for D (6 bases). Looked up from germline, CDR1 is MDHEN and CDR2 is SYDVKM. This CDR3 has 12 amino acids. Here the CDR3 DNA reads TGTGTTTCACGTCAGGGGAGCTATGGCTACACCTTC. This encodes CVSRQGSYGYTF.

The chain is built from TRBV19 and TRBJ2-2; TRBD1 matches at 7 bases. The V gene end was trimmed by 4 bases and the J gene end by 7 bases; junction bases not matched to a gene: 6. CDR1 is LNHDA and CDR2 is SQIVND in the germline V gene (reference sequence). The CDR3 spans 14 residues. Here the CDR3 DNA reads TGTGCCAGTAGTACTCGGACAGGCGGCGGGGAGCTGTTTTTT. It encodes CASSTRTGGGELFF.

The chain joins TRBV19 to TRBJ2-3; D is unclear. The V gene lost 5 bases and the J gene lost 0 bases, with 9 bases spanning the gap. The CDR3 spans 14 residues. Germline V gives CDR1 LNHDA, CDR2 SQIVND (reference sequence). The DNA of the CDR3 is TGTGCCAGTAGTTCGCAGTTTAGCACAGATACGCAGTATTTT. It encodes CASSSQFSTDTQYF.

This chain joins TRBV11-3 and TRBJ2-5, with 7 positions matching TRBD1. The CDR3 contains 17 residues. J lost 0 bases, V lost 3 bases, and 10 bases had no gene match. CDR1 is SGHNT and CDR2 is YENEEA in the germline V gene. DNA of the CDR3: TGTGCCAGCAGCTTTAGTCGGAAGGACAGGTACCAAGAGACCCAGTACTTC. It specifies CASSFSRKDRYQETQYF.

The V and J genes are TRBV6-5 and TRBJ2-1, with 8 bases lining up with TRBD1. Germline trimming cut 6 bases from V and 9 bases from J; bases unmatched to any gene: 13. Germline CDR1 is MNHEY and CDR2 is SVGAGI. The CDR3 loop spans 15 amino acids. The CDR3 is CASSTDRGRSGEQFF. Here the CDR3 DNA reads TGTGCCAGCAGCACCGACAGGGGCCGAAGCGGTGAGCAGTTCTTC.

This rearrangement joins TRBV7-3 to TRBJ1-2; TRBD1 agrees at 7 bases. The V gene end was trimmed by 4 bases and the J gene end by 12 bases; junction bases not matched to a gene: 14. Germline V gives CDR1 SGHTA, CDR2 FQGTGA. The CDR3 is 14 residues long. The CDR3 nucleotides are TGTGCCAGCAGCTCCCAACCATCAGGGGGGAGCCACACCTTC. Amino acid sequence: CASSSQPSGGSHTF. Drawing the rest from reference TRBV7-3 and TRBJ1-2, the complete variable domain is GAGVSQTPSNKVTEKGKYVELRCDPISGHTALYWYRQSLGQGPEFLIYFQGTGAADDSGLPNDRFFAVRPEGSVSTLKIQRTERGDSAVYLCASSSQPSGGSHTFGSGTRLTVV.

The chain has TRBV7-2 and TRBJ2-1; 11 bases map to TRBD2. The V gene's germline CDR1 is SGHTA and CDR2 FQGNSA. J gave up 10 bases and V 1 base, and 9 bases lay outside the gene matches. The CDR3 loop spans 16 amino acids. The CDR3 nucleotides are TGTGCCAGCAGCTTAGTGTCTAGCGGGGGGAGAGGAGAGCAGTTCTTC. Its translation: CASSLVSSGGRGEQFF.

The chain links TRBV9 to TRBJ1-1; 7 nucleotides line up with TRBD1. Germline trimming cut 1 base from V and 4 bases from J; bases unmatched to any gene: 7. CDR1 and CDR2 (germline): SGDLS, YYNGEE. This CDR3 comprises 15 residues. The CDR3 loop reads CASSVIRTGLTEAFF. The DNA of the CDR3 is TGTGCCAGCAGCGTAATTAGGACAGGCCTCACTGAAGCTTTCTTT.

The chain is built from TRBV14 and TRBJ2-5; 9 bases fit TRBD2. Germline V CDR1 and CDR2: SGHDN, FVKESK. V lost 1 base and J lost 4; bases outside the gene matches: 4. This CDR3 region has 15 residues. The CDR3 loop is CASSQGRGGAETQYF. For the CDR3, the DNA is TGTGCCAGCAGCCAAGGACGCGGGGGGGCAGAGACCCAGTACTTC.

The V call is TRBV11-3, the J call TRBJ1-3; D gene uncertain. Looked up from germline, CDR1 is SGHNT and CDR2 is YENEEA. The CDR3 runs 15 residues. V was clipped by 4 bases and J by 3 bases, with 13 bases between them. CDR3 region: CASSSESLIGNTIYF. CDR3 bases: TGTGCCAGCAGCTCCGAGTCCCTTATTGGAAACACCATATATTTT.

A word on this clone: The same CDR3 is also encoded by other DNA sequences in this sample. The CDR3 DNA reads as TGTGCCAGCAGCGTCAACAGCCTTTATGGCTACACCTTC. Its protein is CASSVNSLYGYTF. The chain is built from TRBV4-2 and TRBJ1-2; unclear D gene. The ends were cut back, 5 bases at V and 5 bases at J, with 12 bases in the middle. This CDR3 has 13 residues. The germline V gene has CDR1 LGHNA and CDR2 YNFKEQ.

V is TRBV7-2 and J is TRBJ2-7, with TRBD2 matching 8 bases. The germline V gene has CDR1 SGHTA and CDR2 FQGNSA. Trimming cost V 1 base and J 7 bases; bases outside gene matches: 9. There are 15 residues in the CDR3. CDR3 DNA: TGTGCCAGCAGCTTAGGGGCTAGCGGGCAGTTGGAGCAGTACTTC. This codes for CASSLGASGQLEQYF.

The rearrangement uses TRBV19 and TRBJ1-1; D possibly corresponds to TRBD1 (6 bases). CDR3 length equals 14 residues. Germline-derived CDR1 and CDR2 are LNHDA and SQIVND (reference sequence). Trimming cost V 8 bases and J 7 bases, with 20 bases left between them. DNA for the CDR3: TGTGCCAGTGGGGCAGGGGTGGGTATTCATGAAGCTTTCTTT. Its translation is CASGAGVGIHEAFF.